Sequencing of this TCR beta chain was carried out in a study of cytomegalovirus exposure and HLA in healthy donors. The junction had 7 bases not matched to a gene; V was cut back by 2 bases and J by 3 bases. Germline CDR1 is SEHNR and CDR2 is FQNEAQ (reference sequence). CDR3 size: 15 residues. This clone has a single count. Assay used: immunoSEQ multiplex PCR; TCRdb lists only in-frame clones, some missing. The sample holds hundreds of thousands of clones, 88% seen once. Sequences were obtained from PBMCs. The chain is built from TRBV7-9 and TRBJ2-7, with 7 bases that match TRBD1. The TCR originated in a young woman in good health and CMV-seronegative. CDR3: CASSLPVQGIYEQYF. The CDR3 DNA sequence: TGTGCCAGCAGCTTACCCGTACAGGGGATCTACGAGCAGTACTTC.